The 3 T cell receptor beta chains below were found in one sample sequenced in a study of PD-L1 blockade in urothelial cancer. Some clones are missing from TCRdb's copy, which holds only in-frame ones; the method was immunoSEQ multiplex PCR. Of some 40,000 clones detected, 82% appear once; the ten largest clones hold around 20%. Here the sequenced sample was PBMCs, taken around atezolizumab (anti-PD-L1) treatment. The receptors were gathered from a man aged 55 to 70 with urothelial cancer.

V gene TRBV29-1 combines with J gene TRBJ1-2; D perhaps matches TRBD1 (6 bases). This CDR3 is 11 amino acids long. Per germline, CDR1 SQVTM and CDR2 ANQGSEA. V lost 6 bases, J lost 4 bases, and 9 bases lay in between. Written as DNA, the CDR3 is TGCAGCGTATTAGGGGGCTATGGCTACACCTTC. Translation gives CSVLGGYGYTF.

The genes are TRBV7-8 and TRBJ2-7; 7 bases align to TRBD1. This CDR3 region has 14 residues. V shed 4 bases, J shed 6 bases, and the junction held 9 bases outside the gene matches. CDR1 SGHVS and CDR2 FQNEAQ come from the germline V gene. The CDR3 bases are TGTGCCAGCAGCTCCTGGACAGGCCAAAGCGAGCAGTACTTC. Its translation is CASSSWTGQSEQYF. The entire variable domain, with the rest obtained from reference TRBV7-8 and TRBJ2-7, is as follows: GAGVSQSPRYKVAKRGQDVALRCDPISGHVSLFWYQQALGQGPEFLTYFQNEAQLDKSGLPSDRFFAERPEGSVSTLKIQRTQQEDSAVYLCASSSWTGQSEQYFGPGTRLTVT.

The V gene is TRBV4-2, the J gene TRBJ2-7; the match to TRBD1 covers 11 bases. V shed 0 bases, J shed 2 bases, and the junction held 3 bases outside the gene matches. Germline lookup yields CDR1 LGHNA and CDR2 YNFKEQ. CDR3 length: 16 residues. CDR3 in amino acids: CASSQDLGQGAYEQYF. The CDR3 DNA follows: TGTGCCAGCAGCCAAGATTTGGGACAGGGGGCCTACGAGCAGTACTTC.